The clone carrying this T cell receptor beta chain has just a few counts. Its antigen is unknown. The sample originates from a study of metastatic and nonmetastatic thyroid tumors. Overall study: Repertoires were compared across blood and tumor or nodule tissue from malignant and benign thyroid patients.

Each patient went into thyroid surgery without having received any treatment. Authors' data handling: Differences in CDR3 between clinicopathological groups were drawn on to build a classifier intended to discriminate distant-metastatic papillary thyroid cancer patients. TCRdb recomputed clones from the PCR reads via MiXCR. For this entry, the V and J calls and clone size follow TCRdb and not the study's own pipeline. This table holds roughly 7,300 clones, around a fifth found once. General study points: Benign nodules reportedly had significantly lower TCR beta diversity than malignant thyroid tumors in blood and tumor.

This receptor was taken from a female donor with papillary thyroid cancer or a benign thyroid nodule (not recorded which). Some clones in this sample may be carry-over from other donors' samples. Sequenced input: adjacent normal tissue.

Here the CDR3 reads CASSPLPGGTSGRDEQYF. The CDR3 region has the DNA TGTGCCAGCAGTCCACTCCCCGGTGGGACTAGCGGGAGGGACGAGCAGTACTTC. This chain links TRBV27 with TRBJ2-7, with TRBD2 identical over 16 bases. Germline trimming cut 5 bases from V and 5 bases from J; bases unmatched to any gene: 12. CDR1 is MNHEY, CDR2 SMNVEV, per germline (reference sequence). The CDR3 length is 18 residues.